The 4 T cell receptor beta chains in this list originate from one sample, sequenced in a study of OX40 agonist ivuxolimab in advanced cancers. Sequencing used immunoSEQ multiplex PCR; TCRdb keeps in-frame clones, though not all of them. The sample contains approximately 89,000 clones, about 83% of which appear only once. The sequences come from CD4+ or CD8+ T cells sorted from blood, collected in a trial of the OX40 agonist ivuxolimab. The receptor set was obtained from an adult with an advanced solid tumor such as melanoma, head and neck, liver or kidney cancer.

The genes are TRBV9 and TRBJ2-7; unclear D gene. Germline loops: CDR1 SGDLS, CDR2 YYNGEE. V lost 0 bases and J lost 7, with 14 bases in between. The CDR3 runs to 14 residues. CDR3 DNA: TGTGCCAGCAGCGTAGCTCAAGGGTCGTGGGAGCAGTACTTC. Its protein product is CASSVAQGSWEQYF.

The chain uses TRBV18 and TRBJ2-3; D may match TRBD1 or TRBD2 (7 bases each). With 6 bases removed from V and 5 bases from J, the gap between germline ends came to 12 bases. The germline V gene has CDR1 KGHSH and CDR2 LQKENI. CDR3 length: 13 amino acids. As DNA, the CDR3 is TGTGCCAGCTCGCAGGGGGGGGAAGATACGCAGTATTTT. Its translation: CASSQGGEDTQYF.

The chain recombines TRBV4-1 with TRBJ2-5; no clear D gene. This CDR3 is 15 amino acids long. Germline CDR1 and CDR2: MGHRA and YSYEKL. Trimming removed 1 base at V and 4 bases at J, with 13 bases between. CDR3 DNA sequence: TGCGCCAGCAGCCAAGCCTCTGGCGGTGGAGAGACCCAGTACTTC. Amino acids: CASSQASGGGETQYF.

This chain uses TRBV28 with TRBJ1-3, with D unclear. The V gene's germline CDR1 is MDHEN and CDR2 SYDVKM. V was clipped by 4 bases and J by 2 bases, with 9 bases between them. The CDR3 spans 14 residues. CDR3 DNA: TGTGCCAGCAGTTCGAGTGGAACTGGAAACACCATATATTTT. Encoded protein: CASSSSGTGNTIYF.